Presented here are 27 T cell receptor beta chains from one specimen sequenced in a study of blood T cell repertoires in COVID-19. Profiling relied on immunoSEQ multiplex PCR, and the TCRdb table lists in-frame clones only, not all of them. This sample has roughly 520,000 clones, with roughly 88% found just once. The sample was PBMCs or T cells enriched from blood (not recorded which). Every receptor here comes from a woman between 40 and 55 years old who had recovered from COVID-19.

The J gene is TRBJ1-1, the V gene TRBV5-1; tentative D call: TRBD1 (5 bases). V was trimmed by 3 bases and J by 6 bases, leaving 21 bases between them. CDR1 is SGHRS, CDR2 YFSETQ, per germline. The length of the CDR3 is 16 residues. The CDR3 loop reads CASSSSGSWGQAEAFF. The CDR3, as DNA: TGCGCCAGCAGCTCGTCTGGATCATGGGGCCAGGCTGAAGCTTTCTTT.

The V and J genes are TRBV29-1 and TRBJ2-3; 9 bases align to TRBD1. V shed 5 bases, J shed 5 bases, and the junction held 5 bases outside the gene matches. This CDR3 is built from 13 residues. CDR1 SQVTM and CDR2 ANQGSEA come from the germline V gene. The CDR3 reads CSVQQGAIDTQYF. DNA of the CDR3: TGCAGCGTTCAACAGGGGGCCATAGATACGCAGTATTTT.

CDR3 nucleotides: TGTGCCAGCAGCGACCTAAGCAGCGGGAGGGCCGGAGGGGAGCTGTTTTTT. Translating gives CASSDLSSGRAGGELFF. V is TRBV27 and J is TRBJ2-2, with 10 bases that match TRBD2. Germline V gene sequence: CDR1 MNHEY, CDR2 SMNVEV (reference sequence). V trimming: 6 bases; J trimming: 8 bases; junction bases outside the gene matches: 15. This CDR3 is 17 amino acids long.

The chain couples TRBV4-2 to TRBJ2-1, with a possible D match to TRBD1 (5 bases). CDR3 length: 16 amino acids. Per germline, CDR1 LGHNA and CDR2 YNFKEQ. With 0 bases removed from V and 3 bases from J, the gap between germline ends came to 12 bases. The CDR3 is CASSQDHRRIYNEQFF. CDR3 sequence (DNA): TGTGCCAGCAGCCAAGACCACAGGAGAATCTACAATGAGCAGTTCTTC.

CDR3 protein: CASSLAGSSQYF. The DNA for the CDR3 is TGTGCCAGCAGCTTAGCGGGGAGCTCACAGTACTTC. The chain joins TRBV7-9 to TRBJ2-7; possible D gene TRBD2, 5 bases. The V gene lost 0 bases and the J gene lost 10 bases, with 10 bases spanning the gap. CDR3 size: 12 residues. Germline CDR1 and CDR2: SEHNR and FQNEAQ (reference sequence).

The rearrangement uses TRBV19 and TRBJ2-6; D uncertain. Germline lookup yields CDR1 LNHDA and CDR2 SQIVND (reference sequence). This CDR3 has 15 residues. V shed 3 bases and J shed 2 bases, with 8 bases lying between them. CDR3 protein: CASSIAGAGANVLTF. Here the CDR3 DNA reads TGTGCCAGTAGTATCGCAGGTGCTGGGGCCAACGTCCTGACTTTC.

V usage is TRBV11-2 and J usage is TRBJ1-6; no clear D gene. CDR3 length: 15 residues. Between the trimmed V and J ends, which lost 1 base and 9 bases, there was a span of 13 bases. Germline CDR1 SGHAT, CDR2 FQNNGV. CDR3 DNA: TGTGCCAGCAGCTTAGCACTCACCCGGGGTTCACCCCTCCACTTT. Protein product: CASSLALTRGSPLHF.

This clone was seen just once. This sequence joins TRBV13 and TRBJ1-1, with 7 bases that match TRBD1. Germline V lookup: CDR1 PRHDT, CDR2 FYEKMQ (reference sequence). The V and J ends lost 5 bases and 1 base, in that order; junction bases with no gene match: 7. The CDR3 is 15 residues long. This CDR3 is CASSLRTGRNTEAFF. CDR3 coding DNA: TGTGCCAGCAGCCTACGGACAGGAAGGAACACTGAAGCTTTCTTT. The variable domain in full, with the rest retrieved from reference TRBV13 and TRBJ1-1, is AAGVIQSPRHLIKEKRETATLKCYPIPRHDTVYWYQQGPGQDPQFLISFYEKMQSDKGSIPDRFSAQQFSDYHSELNMSSLELGDSALYFCASSLRTGRNTEAFFGQGTRLTVV.

This chain joins TRBV13 and TRBJ1-1, with D possibly TRBD1 on 5 matching bases. Germline CDR1 PRHDT, CDR2 FYEKMQ (reference sequence). V shed 2 bases and J shed 6 bases, with 13 bases lying between them. The length of the CDR3 is 14 residues. The CDR3 nucleotides are TGTGCCAGCAGCTTAAGGCGGGGCGGGTCTGAAGCTTTCTTT. This gives the protein CASSLRRGGSEAFF.

V gene TRBV27 combines with J gene TRBJ2-1; 11 bases are a match to TRBD2. Germline-derived CDR1 and CDR2 are MNHEY and SMNVEV (reference sequence). With V trimmed by 4 bases and J by 5 bases, 7 bases remained unmatched. The length of the CDR3 is 16 residues. CDR3 in amino acids: CASSSPGLAAHNEQFF. The DNA of the CDR3 is TGTGCCAGCAGTTCCCCGGGACTAGCGGCCCACAATGAGCAGTTCTTC.

The chain recombines TRBV6-5 with TRBJ1-2; D ambiguous. The germline V and J ends were trimmed by 6 bases and 4 bases, with 9 bases remaining between them. CDR1 and CDR2 (germline): MNHEY, SVGAGI. The CDR3 contains 12 residues. In DNA form, the CDR3 reads TGTGCCAGCAGAAACGGGAGCTATGGCTACACCTTC. This sequence encodes CASRNGSYGYTF.

For the CDR3, the DNA is TGTGCCACCAGTCCCGGGCTGGCGGACTCGGGGAGCAATCAGCCCCAGCATTTT. Amino acid sequence: CATSPGLADSGSNQPQHF. The V call is TRBV24-1, the J call TRBJ1-5; D unclear. V was clipped by 6 bases and J by 1 base, with 21 bases between them. The CDR3 is 18 residues long. Germline V CDR1 and CDR2: KGHDR, SFDVKD.

The chain combines TRBV6-6 with TRBJ2-7; 8 bases fit TRBD1. Looked up from germline, CDR1 is MNHNY and CDR2 is SVGAGI (reference sequence). The V segment lost 11 bases and the J segment 4 bases; nucleotides outside the gene matches: 13. The CDR3 is made up of 14 amino acids. The CDR3 protein is CACQGASGQYEQYF. CDR3 sequence (DNA): TGTGCCTGCCAGGGGGCCTCCGGCCAGTACGAGCAGTACTTC.

Only one count was recorded for this clone. This chain connects TRBV20-1 to TRBJ2-1; D remains unclear. CDR1 is DFQATT, CDR2 SNEGSKA, per germline (reference sequence). The V and J ends lost 6 bases and 13 bases respectively, with 13 bases between them. The CDR3 is 10 residues long. The CDR3 reads CSAPYYGQFF. Written as DNA, the CDR3 is TGCAGTGCACCATACTACGGCCAGTTCTTC.

The genes are TRBV28 and TRBJ2-5; 9 bases map to TRBD2. The CDR3 runs 16 residues. The V and J ends lost 7 bases and 5 bases, in that order; junction bases with no gene match: 14. Germline V gene sequence: CDR1 MDHEN, CDR2 SYDVKM. In DNA form, the CDR3 reads TGTGCCAGCAAGGGGCGCGCTAGCGGGAATAGGGAGACCCAGTACTTC. This codes for CASKGRASGNRETQYF.

The rearrangement joins TRBV19 to TRBJ1-2; D gene ambiguous. The CDR3 length is 14 residues. From germline, CDR1 is LNHDA and CDR2 SQIVND (reference sequence). V lost 4 bases and J 2 bases, leaving 11 bases between the germline ends. This CDR3 reads CASSSRGGNYGYTF. The CDR3 DNA reads as TGTGCCAGTAGTAGCCGAGGCGGAAACTATGGCTACACCTTC.

The chain has TRBV29-1 and TRBJ1-4; 8 bases are a match to TRBD1. Germline V gene data show CDR1 as SQVTM and CDR2 as ANQGSEA. The CDR3 is made up of 11 amino acids. With 4 bases clipped from V and 11 bases from J, the junction kept 3 bases outside the gene matches. The CDR3 DNA reads as TGCAGCGTTGCCCGACAGGGGAAACTGTTTTTT. Protein: CSVARQGKLFF.

This clone has a single count. This rearrangement joins TRBV5-1 to TRBJ1-4; D not certain. The germline V and J ends were trimmed by 0 bases and 0 bases, with 12 bases remaining between them. The germline V gene encodes CDR1 SGHRS and CDR2 YFSETQ. The length of the CDR3 is 17 residues. CDR3 sequence reads: CASSLAAGRPTNEKLFF. The DNA for the CDR3 is TGCGCCAGCAGCTTGGCGGCAGGCCGTCCAACTAATGAAAAACTGTTTTTT.

This chain uses TRBV6-5 with TRBJ1-3, with a weak D call TRBD1 (5 bases). Per the germline V gene, CDR1 is MNHEY and CDR2 is SVGAGI. This CDR3 has 14 residues. The ends were cut back, 1 base at V and 8 bases at J, with 12 bases in the middle. The chain's CDR3 is CASSYWGGADTIYF. The CDR3 DNA reads as TGTGCCAGCAGTTACTGGGGCGGCGCGGACACCATATATTTT.

This sequence joins TRBV6-5 and TRBJ1-5; 7 bases line up with TRBD1. CDR1 is MNHEY, CDR2 SVGAGI, per germline. The CDR3 runs to 13 residues. In DNA, the CDR3 is TGTGCGTCGGGGACAGTTAGCAATCAGCCCCAGCATTTT. Translation gives CASGTVSNQPQHF.

The rearrangement links TRBV4-3 to TRBJ2-3; TRBD1 might be the D (6 bases). The germline CDR1 and CDR2 sequences are LGHNA and YSLEER. The CDR3 totals 15 residues. V shed 4 bases and J shed 0 bases, with 11 bases lying between them. This chain's CDR3 is CASSLQGLSTDTQYF. The CDR3 region has the DNA TGCGCCAGCAGCCTTCAGGGGTTGAGCACAGATACGCAGTATTTT.

The chain links TRBV5-1 to TRBJ2-1; 8 bases agree with TRBD2. CDR3 length equals 14 residues. Germline CDR1 is SGHRS and CDR2 is YFSETQ. Trimming cost V 4 bases and J 14 bases; bases outside gene matches: 14. The CDR3 DNA is TGCGCCAGCAGCCCGAGACGAGGGACTAGAGATGAGTTCTTC. It is translated as CASSPRRGTRDEFF.

V usage is TRBV27 and J usage is TRBJ2-3; D is ambiguous. V was shortened by 3 bases and J by 2 bases, with 9 bases between the two germline ends. Germline V CDR1 and CDR2: MNHEY, SMNVEV (reference sequence). This CDR3 contains 14 residues. CDR3: CASSFKVDTDTQYF. The CDR3 region has the DNA TGTGCCAGCAGTTTTAAAGTAGACACAGATACGCAGTATTTT.

The chain couples TRBV29-1 to TRBJ1-1; D might be TRBD1 (6 bases). With 0 bases removed from V and 1 base from J, the gap between germline ends came to 12 bases. The CDR3 is 15 amino acids. From germline, CDR1 is SQVTM and CDR2 ANQGSEA. CDR3 nucleotides: TGCAGCGTTGAAGACAGCAGGGGCCCGAACACTGAAGCTTTCTTT. Translation: CSVEDSRGPNTEAFF.

This clone came up once. The gene calls are TRBV5-8 and TRBJ1-5; a possible D gene is TRBD1 (5 bases). In germline, CDR1 is SGHTS, CDR2 YDEGEE. V was pared by 0 bases and J by 5 bases, with 21 bases between. The CDR3 consists of 18 residues. The CDR3 sequence is CASSLADLGGLVDQPQHF. The CDR3 nucleotides read TGTGCCAGCAGCTTGGCCGATTTGGGGGGATTGGTCGATCAGCCCCAGCATTTT.

The chain carries TRBV4-2 and TRBJ2-1; 10 bases agree with TRBD2. The J segment lost 0 bases and the V segment lost 2 bases, leaving 4 bases of the junction unmatched. Germline CDR1 and CDR2: LGHNA and YNFKEQ. The CDR3 is 17 residues long. CDR3 amino acids: CASSQTSGASSYNEQFF. CDR3 nucleotide sequence: TGTGCCAGCAGCCAAACTAGCGGGGCTAGCTCCTACAATGAGCAGTTCTTC.

This sequence joins TRBV10-2 and TRBJ2-3; tentative D call: TRBD2 (6 bases). V gave up 6 bases and J gave up 3 bases, with 13 bases separating them. CDR3 size: 14 residues. CDR1 and CDR2 from the germline V gene are WSHSY and SAAADI. Here the CDR3 reads CASRLGGATDTQYF. The CDR3 bases are TGCGCCAGCAGGCTAGGAGGGGCGACAGATACGCAGTATTTT.